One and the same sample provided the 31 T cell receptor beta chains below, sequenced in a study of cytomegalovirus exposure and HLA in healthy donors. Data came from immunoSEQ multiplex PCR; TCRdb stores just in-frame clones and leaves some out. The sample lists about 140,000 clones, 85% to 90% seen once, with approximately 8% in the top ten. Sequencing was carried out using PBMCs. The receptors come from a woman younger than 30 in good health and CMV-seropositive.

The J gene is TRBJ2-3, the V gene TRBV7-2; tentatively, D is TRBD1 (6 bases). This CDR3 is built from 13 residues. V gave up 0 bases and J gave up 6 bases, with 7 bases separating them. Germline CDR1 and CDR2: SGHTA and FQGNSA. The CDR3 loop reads CASSLAGADTQYF. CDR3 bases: TGTGCCAGCAGCTTAGCGGGGGCCGATACGCAGTATTTT.

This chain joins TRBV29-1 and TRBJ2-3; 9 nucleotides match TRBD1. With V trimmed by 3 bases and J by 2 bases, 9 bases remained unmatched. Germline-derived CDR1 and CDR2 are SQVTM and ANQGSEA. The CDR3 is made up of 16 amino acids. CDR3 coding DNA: TGCAGCGTTGAGAGTTGGGGACAGGGACCCACAGATACGCAGTATTTT. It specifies CSVESWGQGPTDTQYF.

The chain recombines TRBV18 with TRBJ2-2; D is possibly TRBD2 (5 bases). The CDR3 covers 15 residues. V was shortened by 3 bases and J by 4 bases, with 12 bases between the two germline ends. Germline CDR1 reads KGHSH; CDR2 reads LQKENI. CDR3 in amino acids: CASSPRLYGTGELFF. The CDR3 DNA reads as TGTGCCAGCTCACCGCGACTATACGGCACCGGGGAGCTGTTTTTT.

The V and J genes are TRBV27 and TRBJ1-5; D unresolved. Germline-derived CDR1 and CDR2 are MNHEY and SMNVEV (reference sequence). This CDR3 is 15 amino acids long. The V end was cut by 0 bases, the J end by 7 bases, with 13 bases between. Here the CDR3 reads CASSLSGSGGQPQHF. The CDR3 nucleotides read TGTGCCAGCAGTTTATCCGGGTCGGGAGGCCAGCCCCAGCATTTT.

CDR3: CASSISPGLASYNEQFF. CDR3 DNA: TGTGCCAGCAGCATCTCCCCGGGACTAGCGAGTTACAATGAGCAGTTCTTC. V is TRBV11-3 and J is TRBJ2-1; 10 bases line up with TRBD2. Losses at the gene ends were 5 bases for V and 4 bases for J; bases not matched to a gene: 11. The germline gives CDR1 SGHNT, CDR2 YENEEA. The CDR3 length is 17 residues. Full variable domain (outside the CDR3, taken from reference TRBV11-3 and TRBJ2-1): EAGVVQSPRYKIIEKKQPVAFWCNPISGHNTLYWYLQNLGQGPELLIRYENEEAVDDSQLPKDRFSAERLKGVDSTLKIQPAELGDSAVYLCASSISPGLASYNEQFFGPGTRLTVL.

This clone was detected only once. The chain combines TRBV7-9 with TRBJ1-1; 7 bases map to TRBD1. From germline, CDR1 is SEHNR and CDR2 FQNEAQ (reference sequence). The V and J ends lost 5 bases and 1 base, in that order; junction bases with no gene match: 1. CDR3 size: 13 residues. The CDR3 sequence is CASSAGGNTEAFF. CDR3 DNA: TGTGCCAGCAGCGCAGGGGGGAACACTGAAGCTTTCTTT.

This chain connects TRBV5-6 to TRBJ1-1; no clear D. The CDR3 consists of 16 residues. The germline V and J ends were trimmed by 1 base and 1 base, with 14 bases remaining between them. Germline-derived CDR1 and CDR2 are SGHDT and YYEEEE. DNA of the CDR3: TGTGCCAGCAGCTTGCGGACTCTTGGCAGGAACACTGAAGCTTTCTTT. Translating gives CASSLRTLGRNTEAFF.

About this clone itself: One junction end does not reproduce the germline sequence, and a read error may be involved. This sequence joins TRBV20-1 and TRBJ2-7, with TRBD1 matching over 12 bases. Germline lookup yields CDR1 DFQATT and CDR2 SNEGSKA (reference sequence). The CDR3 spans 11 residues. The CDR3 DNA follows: TGCAGTGCTGTTACCGGGACAGGGGGCTCCTTC. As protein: CSAVTGTGGSF.

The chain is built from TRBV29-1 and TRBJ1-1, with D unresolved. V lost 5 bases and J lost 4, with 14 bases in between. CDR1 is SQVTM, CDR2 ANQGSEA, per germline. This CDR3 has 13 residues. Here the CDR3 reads CSVRPPSGTEAFF. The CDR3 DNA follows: TGCAGCGTTCGTCCCCCCAGTGGCACTGAAGCTTTCTTT. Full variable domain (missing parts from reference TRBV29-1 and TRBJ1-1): SAVISQKPSRDICQRGTSLTIQCQVDSQVTMMFWYRQQPGQSLTLIATANQGSEATYESGFVIDKFPISRPNLTFSTLTVSNMSPEDSSIYLCSVRPPSGTEAFFGQGTRLTVV.

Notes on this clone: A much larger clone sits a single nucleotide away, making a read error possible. CDR3 loop: CASSLAGQGAYEQYF. The CDR3, as DNA: TGTGCCAGCAGCTTAGCCGGACAGGGGGCCTACGAGCAGTACTTC. V is TRBV11-2 and J is TRBJ2-7; 10 positions match TRBD1. V lost 1 base and J lost 2; bases outside the gene matches: 2. In germline, CDR1 is SGHAT, CDR2 FQNNGV. The CDR3 sequence is 15 residues long.

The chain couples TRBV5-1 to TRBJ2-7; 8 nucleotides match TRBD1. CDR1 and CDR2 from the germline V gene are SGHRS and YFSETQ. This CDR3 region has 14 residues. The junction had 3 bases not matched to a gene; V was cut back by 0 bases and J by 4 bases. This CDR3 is CASSLEDRAYEQYF. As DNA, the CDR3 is TGCGCCAGCAGCTTGGAGGACAGGGCATACGAGCAGTACTTC.

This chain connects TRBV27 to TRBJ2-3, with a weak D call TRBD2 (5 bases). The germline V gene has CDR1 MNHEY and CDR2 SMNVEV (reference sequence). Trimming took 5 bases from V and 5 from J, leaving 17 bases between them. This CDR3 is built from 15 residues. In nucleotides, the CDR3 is TGTGCCAGCAGTCCTCCTGGGAGTCGGGGAGATACGCAGTATTTT. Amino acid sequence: CASSPPGSRGDTQYF.

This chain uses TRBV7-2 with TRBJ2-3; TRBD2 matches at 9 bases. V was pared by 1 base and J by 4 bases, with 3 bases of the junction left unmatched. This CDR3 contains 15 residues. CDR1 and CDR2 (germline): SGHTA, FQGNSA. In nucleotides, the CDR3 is TGTGCCAGCAGCTTAGTTAGCGGGGGACCAGATACGCAGTATTTT. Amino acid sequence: CASSLVSGGPDTQYF. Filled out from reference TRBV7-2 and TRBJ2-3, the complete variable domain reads GAGVSQSPSNKVTEKGKDVELRCDPISGHTALYWYRQSLGQGLEFLIYFQGNSAPDKSGLPSDRFSAERTGGSVSTLTIQRTQQEDSAVYLCASSLVSGGPDTQYFGPGTRLTVL.

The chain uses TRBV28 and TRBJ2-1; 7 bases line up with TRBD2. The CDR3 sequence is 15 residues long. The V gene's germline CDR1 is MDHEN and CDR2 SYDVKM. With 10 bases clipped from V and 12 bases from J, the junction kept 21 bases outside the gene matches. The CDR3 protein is CATSRLGTISQGQFF. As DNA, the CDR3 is TGTGCCACCTCAAGGTTGGGGACTATCTCACAAGGGCAGTTCTTC.

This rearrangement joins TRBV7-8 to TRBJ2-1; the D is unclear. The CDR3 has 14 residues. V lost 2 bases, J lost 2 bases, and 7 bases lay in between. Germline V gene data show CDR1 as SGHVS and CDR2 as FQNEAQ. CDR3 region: CASSLMAAYNEQFF. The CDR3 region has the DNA TGTGCCAGCAGCTTAATGGCAGCCTACAATGAGCAGTTCTTC.

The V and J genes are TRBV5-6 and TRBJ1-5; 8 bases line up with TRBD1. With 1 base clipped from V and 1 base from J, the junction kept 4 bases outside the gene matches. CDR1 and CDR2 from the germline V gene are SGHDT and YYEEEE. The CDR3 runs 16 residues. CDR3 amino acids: CASSLMRQGSNQPQHF. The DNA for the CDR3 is TGTGCCAGCAGCTTGATGAGACAGGGGAGCAATCAGCCCCAGCATTTT.

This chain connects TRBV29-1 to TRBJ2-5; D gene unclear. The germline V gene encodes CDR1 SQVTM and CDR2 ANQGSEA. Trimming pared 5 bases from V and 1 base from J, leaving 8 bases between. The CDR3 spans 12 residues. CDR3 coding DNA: TGCAGCGTTACAGTGTTCCAAGAGACCCAGTACTTC. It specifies CSVTVFQETQYF.

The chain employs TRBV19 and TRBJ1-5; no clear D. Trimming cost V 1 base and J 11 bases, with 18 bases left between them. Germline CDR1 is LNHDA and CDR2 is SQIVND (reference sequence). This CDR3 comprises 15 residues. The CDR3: CASSIGVGRVASQHF. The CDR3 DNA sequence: TGTGCCAGTAGTATAGGAGTTGGGCGGGTGGCGTCCCAGCATTTT. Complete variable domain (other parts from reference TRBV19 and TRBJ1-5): DGGITQSPKYLFRKEGQNVTLSCEQNLNHDAMYWYRQDPGQGLRLIYYSQIVNDFQKGDIAEGYSVSREKKESFPLTVTSAQKNPTAFYLCASSIGVGRVASQHFGDGTRLSIL.

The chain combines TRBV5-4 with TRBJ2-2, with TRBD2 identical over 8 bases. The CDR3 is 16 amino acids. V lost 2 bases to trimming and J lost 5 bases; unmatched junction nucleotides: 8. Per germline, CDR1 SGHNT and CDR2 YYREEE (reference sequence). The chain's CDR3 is CASSLTGRAGTGELFF. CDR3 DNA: TGTGCCAGCAGCTTAACCGGGAGGGCCGGGACCGGGGAGCTGTTTTTT.

The CDR3 loop is CASTYDNQPQHF. The CDR3 coding sequence is TGTGCCAGTACCTACGACAATCAGCCCCAGCATTTT. The chain recombines TRBV19 with TRBJ1-5; D is unresolved. This CDR3 is built from 12 residues. Germline V gene sequence: CDR1 LNHDA, CDR2 SQIVND (reference sequence). Trimming removed 7 bases at V and 3 bases at J, with 7 bases between.

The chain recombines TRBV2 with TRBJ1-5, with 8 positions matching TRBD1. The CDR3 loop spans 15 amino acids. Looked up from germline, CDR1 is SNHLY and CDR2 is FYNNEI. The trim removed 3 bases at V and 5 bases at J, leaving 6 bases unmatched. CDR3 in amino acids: CASSDGTGGDQPQHF. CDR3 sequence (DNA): TGTGCCAGCAGTGACGGGACAGGAGGGGATCAGCCCCAGCATTTT.

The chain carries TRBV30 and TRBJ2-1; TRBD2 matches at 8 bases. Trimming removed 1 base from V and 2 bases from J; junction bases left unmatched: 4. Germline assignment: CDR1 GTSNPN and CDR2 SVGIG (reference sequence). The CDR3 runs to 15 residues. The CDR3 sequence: CAWSGSGAPYNEQFF. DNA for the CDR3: TGTGCCTGGAGTGGTAGCGGGGCACCCTACAATGAGCAGTTCTTC.

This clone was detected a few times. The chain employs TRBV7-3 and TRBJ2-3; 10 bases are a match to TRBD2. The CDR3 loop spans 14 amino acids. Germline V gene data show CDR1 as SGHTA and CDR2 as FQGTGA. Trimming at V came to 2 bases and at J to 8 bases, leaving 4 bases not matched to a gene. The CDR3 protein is CASSLFPSGSTQYF. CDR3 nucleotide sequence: TGTGCCAGCAGCTTATTTCCTAGCGGGAGTACGCAGTATTTT.

CDR3 protein: CASRDRVTHEQYF. CDR3 sequence (DNA): TGTGCCAGCAGGGACAGGGTGACACACGAGCAGTACTTC. This sequence joins TRBV2 and TRBJ2-7; 8 nucleotides align to TRBD1. Trimming cost V 6 bases and J 5 bases; bases outside gene matches: 6. This CDR3 spans 13 amino acids. Germline V lookup: CDR1 SNHLY, CDR2 FYNNEI.

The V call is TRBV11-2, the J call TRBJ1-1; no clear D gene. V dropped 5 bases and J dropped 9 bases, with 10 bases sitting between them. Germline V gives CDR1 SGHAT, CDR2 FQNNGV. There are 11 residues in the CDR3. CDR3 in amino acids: CASSLGGQAFF. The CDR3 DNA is TGTGCCAGCAGCCTTGGAGGCCAAGCTTTCTTT.

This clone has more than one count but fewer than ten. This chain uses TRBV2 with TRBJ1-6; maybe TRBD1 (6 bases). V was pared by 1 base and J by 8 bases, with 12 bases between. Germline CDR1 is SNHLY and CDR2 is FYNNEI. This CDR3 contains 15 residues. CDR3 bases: TGTGCCAGCAGTGAAGGGGGGGAGGGGGATTCACCCCTCCACTTT. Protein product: CASSEGGEGDSPLHF.

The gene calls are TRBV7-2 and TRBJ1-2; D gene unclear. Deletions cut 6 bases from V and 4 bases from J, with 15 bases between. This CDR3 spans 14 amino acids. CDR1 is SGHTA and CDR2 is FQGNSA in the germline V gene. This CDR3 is CASSTPGFGYGYTF. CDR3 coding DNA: TGTGCCAGCAGTACACCCGGGTTCGGCTATGGCTACACCTTC.

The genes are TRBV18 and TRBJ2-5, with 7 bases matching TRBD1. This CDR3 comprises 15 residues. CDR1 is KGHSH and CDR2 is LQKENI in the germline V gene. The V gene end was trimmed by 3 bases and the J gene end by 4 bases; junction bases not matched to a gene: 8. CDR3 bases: TGTGCCAGCTCACCGTCACAGGGGTTACGAGAGACCCAGTACTTC. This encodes CASSPSQGLRETQYF.

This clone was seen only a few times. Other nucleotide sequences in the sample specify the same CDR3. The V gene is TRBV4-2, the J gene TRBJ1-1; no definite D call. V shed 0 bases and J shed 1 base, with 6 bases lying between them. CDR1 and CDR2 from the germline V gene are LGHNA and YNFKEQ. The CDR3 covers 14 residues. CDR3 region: CASSQDRRNTEAFF. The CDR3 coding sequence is TGTGCCAGCAGCCAAGACAGAAGGAACACTGAAGCTTTCTTT.

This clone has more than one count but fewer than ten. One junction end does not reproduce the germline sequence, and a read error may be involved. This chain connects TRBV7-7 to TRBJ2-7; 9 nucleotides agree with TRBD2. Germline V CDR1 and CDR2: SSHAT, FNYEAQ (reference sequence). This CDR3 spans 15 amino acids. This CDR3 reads CASSSLAGPSYEQYF. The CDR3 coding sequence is TGTGCTAGCAGCTCCCTAGCGGGGCCCTCCTACGAGCAGTACTTC.

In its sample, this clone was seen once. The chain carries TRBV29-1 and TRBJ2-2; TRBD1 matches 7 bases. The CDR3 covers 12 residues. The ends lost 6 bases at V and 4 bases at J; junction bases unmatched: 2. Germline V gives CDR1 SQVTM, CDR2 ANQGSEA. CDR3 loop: CSVNRGTGELFF. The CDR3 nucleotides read TGCAGCGTCAACAGGGGCACCGGGGAGCTGTTTTTT.